This T cell receptor beta chain was recovered during a study of shared clonotypes between healthy human individuals. Using immunoSEQ multiplex PCR, the repertoire was profiled, and TCRdb retains in-frame clones only, with some absent. Found here are nearly 1,000,000 clones, 70% to 85% of them singletons; the top ten hold around 1.4%. Material for sequencing was memory CD4+ T cells sorted from blood. Subset indicated: CD45RA-negative fraction. The TCR comes from a man aged 18 to 35 in good health.

The CDR3 DNA follows: TGCAGCGTGGCCGGGACTAGCGGGGGCCCGAACACCGGGGAGCTGTTTTTT. Encoded protein: CSVAGTSGGPNTGELFF. V gene TRBV29-1 combines with J gene TRBJ2-2, with 14 bases that match TRBD2. Germline CDR1 reads SQVTM; CDR2 reads ANQGSEA. Unmatched junction bases numbered 6, after V lost 6 bases and J lost 0 bases. This CDR3 has 17 residues.